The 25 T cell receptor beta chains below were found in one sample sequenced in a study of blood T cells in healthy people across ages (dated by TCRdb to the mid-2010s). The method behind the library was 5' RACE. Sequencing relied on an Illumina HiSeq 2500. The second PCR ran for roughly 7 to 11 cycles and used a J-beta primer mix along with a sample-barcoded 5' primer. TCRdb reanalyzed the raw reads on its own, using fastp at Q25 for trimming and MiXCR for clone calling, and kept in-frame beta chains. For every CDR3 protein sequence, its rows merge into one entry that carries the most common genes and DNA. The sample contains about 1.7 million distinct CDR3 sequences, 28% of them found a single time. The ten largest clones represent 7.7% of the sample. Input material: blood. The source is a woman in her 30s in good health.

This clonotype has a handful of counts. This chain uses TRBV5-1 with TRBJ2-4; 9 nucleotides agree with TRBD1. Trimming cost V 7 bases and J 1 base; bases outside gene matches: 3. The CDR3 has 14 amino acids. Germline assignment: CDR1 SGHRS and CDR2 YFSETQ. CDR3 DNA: TGCGCCAGCTTCGACAGGGGGGCCAAAAACATTCAGTACTTC. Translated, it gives CASFDRGAKNIQYF.

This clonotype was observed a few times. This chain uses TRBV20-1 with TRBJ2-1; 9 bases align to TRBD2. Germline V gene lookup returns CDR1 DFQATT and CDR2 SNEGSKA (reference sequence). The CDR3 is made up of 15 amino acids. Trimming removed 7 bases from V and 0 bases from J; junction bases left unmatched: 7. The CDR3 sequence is CSGLAGWSSYNEQFF. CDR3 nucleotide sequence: TGCAGTGGGCTAGCGGGATGGAGCTCCTACAATGAGCAGTTCTTC.

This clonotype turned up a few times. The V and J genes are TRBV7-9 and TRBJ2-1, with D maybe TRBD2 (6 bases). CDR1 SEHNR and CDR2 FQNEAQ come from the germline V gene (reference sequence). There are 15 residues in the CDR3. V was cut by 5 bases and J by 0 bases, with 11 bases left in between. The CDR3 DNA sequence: TGTGCCAGCAGCCCCCTTAGCGGCTCCTACAATGAGCAGTTCTTC. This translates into CASSPLSGSYNEQFF. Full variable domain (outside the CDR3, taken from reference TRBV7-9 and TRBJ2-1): DTGVSQNPRHKITKRGQNVTFRCDPISEHNRLYWYRQTLGQGPEFLTYFQNEAQLEKSRLLSDRFSAERPKGSFSTLEIQRTEQGDSAMYLCASSPLSGSYNEQFFGPGTRLTVL.

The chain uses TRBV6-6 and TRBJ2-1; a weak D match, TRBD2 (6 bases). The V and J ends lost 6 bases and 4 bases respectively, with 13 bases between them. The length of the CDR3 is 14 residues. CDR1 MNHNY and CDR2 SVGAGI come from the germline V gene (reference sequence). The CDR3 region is CASREGMLYNEQFF. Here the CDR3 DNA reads TGTGCCAGCAGGGAGGGGATGCTATACAATGAGCAGTTCTTC.

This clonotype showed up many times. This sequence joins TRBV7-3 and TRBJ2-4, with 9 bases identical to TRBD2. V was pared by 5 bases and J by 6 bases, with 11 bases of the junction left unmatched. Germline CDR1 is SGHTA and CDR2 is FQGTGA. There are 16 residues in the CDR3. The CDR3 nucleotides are TGTGCCAGCAGCCAAGGGCCAGCGGGGGGAACAAACATTCAGTACTTC. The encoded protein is CASSQGPAGGTNIQYF.

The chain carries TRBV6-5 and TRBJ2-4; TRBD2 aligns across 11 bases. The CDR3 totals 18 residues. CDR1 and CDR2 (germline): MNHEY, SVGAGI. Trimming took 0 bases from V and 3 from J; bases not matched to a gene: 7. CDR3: CASSYSPRTSGRKNIQYF. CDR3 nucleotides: TGTGCCAGCAGTTACTCCCCAAGGACTAGCGGGCGCAAAAACATTCAGTACTTC.

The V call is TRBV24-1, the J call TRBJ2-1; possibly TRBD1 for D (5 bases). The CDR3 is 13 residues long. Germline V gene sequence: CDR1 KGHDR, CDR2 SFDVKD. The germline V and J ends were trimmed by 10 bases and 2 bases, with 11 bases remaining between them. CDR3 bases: TGTGCCACACAGGCCTTCCCCTACAATGAGCAGTTCTTC. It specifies CATQAFPYNEQFF.

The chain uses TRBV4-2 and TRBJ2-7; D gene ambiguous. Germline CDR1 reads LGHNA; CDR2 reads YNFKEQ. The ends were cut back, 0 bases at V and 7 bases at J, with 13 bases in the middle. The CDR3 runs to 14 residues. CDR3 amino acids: CASSQDEGLREQYF. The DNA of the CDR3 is TGTGCCAGCAGCCAAGATGAAGGCCTGAGGGAGCAGTACTTC.

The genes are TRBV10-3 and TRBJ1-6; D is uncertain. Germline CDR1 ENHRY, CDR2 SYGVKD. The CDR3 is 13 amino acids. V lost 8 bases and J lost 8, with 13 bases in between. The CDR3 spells CAIAGRTDSPLHF. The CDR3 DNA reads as TGTGCCATCGCCGGGCGGACGGATTCACCCCTCCACTTT.

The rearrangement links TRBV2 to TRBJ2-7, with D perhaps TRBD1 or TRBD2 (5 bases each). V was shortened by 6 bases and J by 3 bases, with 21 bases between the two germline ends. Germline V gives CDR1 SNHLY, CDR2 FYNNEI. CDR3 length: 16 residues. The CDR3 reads CASRGVGTENYYEQYF. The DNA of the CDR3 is TGTGCCAGCAGGGGGGTTGGTACCGAGAACTACTACGAGCAGTACTTC.

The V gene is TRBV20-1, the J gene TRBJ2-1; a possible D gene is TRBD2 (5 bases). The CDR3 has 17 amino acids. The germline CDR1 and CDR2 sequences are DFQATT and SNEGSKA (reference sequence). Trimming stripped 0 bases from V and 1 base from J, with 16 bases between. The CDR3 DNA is TGCAGTGCTAGAGAGGCCGCGGGCTCGCGGTCCTACAATGAGCAGTTCTTC. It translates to CSAREAAGSRSYNEQFF.

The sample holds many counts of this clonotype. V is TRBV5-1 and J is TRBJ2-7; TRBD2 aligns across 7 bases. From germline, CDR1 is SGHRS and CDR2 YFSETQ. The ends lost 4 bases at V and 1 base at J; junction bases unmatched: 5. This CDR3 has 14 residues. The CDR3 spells CASSPKAGSYEQYF. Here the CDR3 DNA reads TGCGCCAGCAGCCCAAAAGCGGGGTCCTACGAGCAGTACTTC.

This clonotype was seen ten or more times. The CDR3 region is CASSLIQGDYGYTF. The DNA for the CDR3 is TGCGCCAGCAGCCTGATACAGGGTGACTATGGCTACACCTTC. The chain combines TRBV5-1 with TRBJ1-2; D is possibly TRBD1 (6 bases). The CDR3 length is 14 residues. Trimming stripped 4 bases from V and 3 bases from J, with 13 bases between. CDR1 is SGHRS, CDR2 YFSETQ, per germline.

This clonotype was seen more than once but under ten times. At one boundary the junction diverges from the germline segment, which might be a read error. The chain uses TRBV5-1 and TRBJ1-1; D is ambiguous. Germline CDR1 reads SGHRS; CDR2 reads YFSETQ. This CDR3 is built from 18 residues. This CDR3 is CASNLVGQLNGGTTEAFF. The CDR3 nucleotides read TGCGCCAGCAACTTGGTTGGGCAGCTGAACGGAGGAACCACTGAAGCTTTCTTT.

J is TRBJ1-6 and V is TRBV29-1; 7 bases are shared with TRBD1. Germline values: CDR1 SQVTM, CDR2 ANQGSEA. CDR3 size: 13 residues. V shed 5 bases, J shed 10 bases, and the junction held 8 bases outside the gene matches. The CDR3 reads CSVRQGEISPLHF. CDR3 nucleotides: TGCAGCGTTCGACAGGGTGAAATATCACCCCTCCACTTT.

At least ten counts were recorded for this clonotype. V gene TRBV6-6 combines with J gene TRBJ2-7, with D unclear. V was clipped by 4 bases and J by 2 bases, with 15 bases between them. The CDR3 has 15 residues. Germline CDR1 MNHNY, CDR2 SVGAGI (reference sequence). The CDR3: CASSSDNPFPYEQYF. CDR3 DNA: TGTGCCAGCAGTTCTGACAACCCGTTCCCCTACGAGCAGTACTTC.

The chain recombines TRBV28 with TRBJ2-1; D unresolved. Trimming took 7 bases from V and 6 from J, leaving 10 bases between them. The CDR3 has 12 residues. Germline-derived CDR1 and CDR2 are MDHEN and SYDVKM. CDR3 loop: CASISLVNEQFF. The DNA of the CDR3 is TGTGCCAGCATAAGTTTGGTCAATGAGCAGTTCTTC. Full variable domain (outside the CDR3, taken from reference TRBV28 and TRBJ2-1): DVKVTQSSRYLVKRTGEKVFLECVQDMDHENMFWYRQDPGLGLRLIYFSYDVKMKEKGDIPEGYSVSREKKERFSLILESASTNQTSMYLCASISLVNEQFFGPGTRLTVL.

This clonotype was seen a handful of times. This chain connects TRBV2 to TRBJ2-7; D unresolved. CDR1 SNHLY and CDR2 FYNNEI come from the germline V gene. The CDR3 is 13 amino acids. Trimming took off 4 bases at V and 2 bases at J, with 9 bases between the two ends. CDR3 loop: CASSVAVTYEQYF. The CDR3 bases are TGTGCCAGCAGTGTTGCAGTTACCTACGAGCAGTACTTC. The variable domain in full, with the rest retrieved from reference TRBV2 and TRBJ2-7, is EPEVTQTPSHQVTQMGQEVILRCVPISNHLYFYWYRQILGQKVEFLVSFYNNEISEKSEIFDDQFSVERPDGSNFTLKIRSTKLEDSAMYFCASSVAVTYEQYFGPGTRLTVT.

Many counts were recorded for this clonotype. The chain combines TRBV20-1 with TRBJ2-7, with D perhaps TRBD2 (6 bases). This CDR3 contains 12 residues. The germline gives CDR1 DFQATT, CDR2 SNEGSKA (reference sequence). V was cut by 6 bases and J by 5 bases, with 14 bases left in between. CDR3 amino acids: CSAHKGLNEQYF. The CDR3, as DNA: TGCAGTGCCCACAAGGGACTGAACGAGCAGTACTTC.

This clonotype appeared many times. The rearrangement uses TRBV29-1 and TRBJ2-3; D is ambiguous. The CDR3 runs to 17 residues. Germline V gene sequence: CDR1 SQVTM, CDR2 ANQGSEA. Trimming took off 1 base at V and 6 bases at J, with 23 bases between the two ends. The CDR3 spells CSVEGGGLEPVLDTQYF. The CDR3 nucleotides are TGCAGCGTTGAAGGCGGCGGCCTTGAGCCCGTTTTGGATACGCAGTATTTT.

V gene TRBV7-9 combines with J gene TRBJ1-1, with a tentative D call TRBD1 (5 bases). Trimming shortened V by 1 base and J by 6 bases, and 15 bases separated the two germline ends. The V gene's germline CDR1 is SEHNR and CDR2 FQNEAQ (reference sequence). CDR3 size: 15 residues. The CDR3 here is CASSLGGQGGAEAFF. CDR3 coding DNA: TGTGCCAGCAGCTTAGGTGGGCAGGGAGGTGCTGAAGCTTTCTTT.

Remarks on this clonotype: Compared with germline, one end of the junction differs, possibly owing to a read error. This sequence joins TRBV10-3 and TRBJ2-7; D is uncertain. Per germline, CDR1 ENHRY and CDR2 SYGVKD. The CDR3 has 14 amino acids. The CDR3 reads CTISEPGSAYEQYF. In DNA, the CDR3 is TGTACCATCAGTGAGCCGGGTTCGGCCTACGAGCAGTACTTC.

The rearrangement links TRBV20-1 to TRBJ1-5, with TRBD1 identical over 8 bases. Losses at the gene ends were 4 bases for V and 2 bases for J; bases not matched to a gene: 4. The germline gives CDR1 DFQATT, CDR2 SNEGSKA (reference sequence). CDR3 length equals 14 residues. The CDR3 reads CSAKQQGGNQPQHF. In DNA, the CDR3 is TGCAGTGCTAAACAACAGGGGGGCAATCAGCCCCAGCATTTT.

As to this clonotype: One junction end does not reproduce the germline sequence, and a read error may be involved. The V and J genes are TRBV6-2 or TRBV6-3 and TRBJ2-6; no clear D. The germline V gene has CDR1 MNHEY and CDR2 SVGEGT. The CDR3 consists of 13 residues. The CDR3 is CACSYGGANVLTF. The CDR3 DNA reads TGTGCCTGCAGTTACGGAGGGGCCAACGTCCTGACTTTC.

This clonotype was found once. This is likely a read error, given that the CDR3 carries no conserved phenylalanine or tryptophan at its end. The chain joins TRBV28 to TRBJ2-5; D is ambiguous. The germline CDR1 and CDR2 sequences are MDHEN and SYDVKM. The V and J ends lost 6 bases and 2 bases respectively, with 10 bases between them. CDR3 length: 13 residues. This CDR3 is CASRSVGQETQYC. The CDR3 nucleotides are TGTGCCAGCAGATCCGTCGGTCAAGAGACCCAGTACTGC.